Ten or more counts support the clone carrying this T cell receptor (beta chain). Described time point: sample taken at primary tumor resection. Patients with untreated early-stage non-small cell lung cancer, numbering some 72, were the donors. The data were obtained in a study of spatial heterogeneity in lung cancer. Study information: The average appearance count of each unique TCR and UMI combination in raw reads was more than 9.5.

The library protocol tagged each TCR cDNA with a unique molecular identifier. TCRdb reprocessed the 5' RACE reads via MiXCR and lists one record per CDR3 protein. This table has tens of thousands of distinct CDR3 sequences, 5.3% appearing once. The V and J ends lost 5 bases and 4 bases, in that order; junction bases with no gene match: 11. Looked up from germline, CDR1 is SGHTA and CDR2 is FQGNSA. The CDR3 is 16 amino acids. The J gene is TRBJ2-1, the V gene TRBV7-2; 7 positions match TRBD2. Material: PBMCs, obtained at surgery. The sequence was collected from a male donor with early-stage non-small cell lung cancer. The CDR3 region is CASSIMSGGWYNEQFF. DNA of the CDR3: TGTGCCAGCAGCATCATGTCGGGAGGATGGTACAATGAGCAGTTCTTC.